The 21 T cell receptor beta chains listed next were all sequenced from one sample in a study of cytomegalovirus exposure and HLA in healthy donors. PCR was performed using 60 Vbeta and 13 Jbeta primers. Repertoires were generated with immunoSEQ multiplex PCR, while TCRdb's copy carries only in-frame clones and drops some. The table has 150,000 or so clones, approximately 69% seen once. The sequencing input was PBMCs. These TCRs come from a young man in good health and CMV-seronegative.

CDR3: CASSLAAQGDGYTF. The CDR3 nucleotides read TGCGCCAGCAGCTTGGCCGCACAGGGGGATGGCTACACCTTC. This chain joins TRBV5-1 and TRBJ1-2, with TRBD1 matching over 8 bases. Germline V lookup: CDR1 SGHRS, CDR2 YFSETQ. This CDR3 contains 14 residues. The trim removed 0 bases at V and 6 bases at J, leaving 4 bases unmatched.

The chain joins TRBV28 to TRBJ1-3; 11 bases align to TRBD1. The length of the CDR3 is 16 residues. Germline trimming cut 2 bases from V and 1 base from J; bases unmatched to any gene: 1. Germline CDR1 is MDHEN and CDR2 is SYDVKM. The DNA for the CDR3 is TGTGCCAGCAGTTTAGGACAGGGGGCATCTGGAAACACCATATATTTT. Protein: CASSLGQGASGNTIYF.

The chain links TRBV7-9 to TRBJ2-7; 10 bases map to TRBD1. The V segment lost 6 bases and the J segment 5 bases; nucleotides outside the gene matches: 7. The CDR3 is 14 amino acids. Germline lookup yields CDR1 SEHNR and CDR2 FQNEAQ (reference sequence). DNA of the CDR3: TGTGCCAGCAGTCACCGGGACAGGGGACACGAGCAGTACTTC. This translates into CASSHRDRGHEQYF. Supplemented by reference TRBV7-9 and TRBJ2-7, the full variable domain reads DTGVSQNPRHKITKRGQNVTFRCDPISEHNRLYWYRQTLGQGPEFLTYFQNEAQLEKSRLLSDRFSAERPKGSFSTLEIQRTEQGDSAMYLCASSHRDRGHEQYFGPGTRLTVT.

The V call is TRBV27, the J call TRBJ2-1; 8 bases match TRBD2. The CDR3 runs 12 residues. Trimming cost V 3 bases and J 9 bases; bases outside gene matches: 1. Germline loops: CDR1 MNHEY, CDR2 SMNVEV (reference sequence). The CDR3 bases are TGTGCCAGCAGTTTGAGCGGGGGTGAGCAGTTCTTC. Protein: CASSLSGGEQFF.

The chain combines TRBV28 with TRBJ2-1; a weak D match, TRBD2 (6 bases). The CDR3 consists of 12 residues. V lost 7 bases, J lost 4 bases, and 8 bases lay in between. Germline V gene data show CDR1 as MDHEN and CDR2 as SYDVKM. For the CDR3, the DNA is TGTGCCAGCACGGCGGGGTACAATGAGCAGTTCTTC. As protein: CASTAGYNEQFF.

The CDR3 DNA sequence: TGCGCCAGCAGCCGACTACTAGGGTTCGAGCTGGATGAGCAGTTCTTC. Translating gives CASSRLLGFELDEQFF. This chain uses TRBV4-1 with TRBJ2-1, with a possible D match to TRBD2 (5 bases). Germline CDR1 is MGHRA and CDR2 is YSYEKL. The CDR3 extends over 16 amino acids. Between the trimmed V and J ends, which lost 4 bases and 8 bases, there was a span of 21 bases.

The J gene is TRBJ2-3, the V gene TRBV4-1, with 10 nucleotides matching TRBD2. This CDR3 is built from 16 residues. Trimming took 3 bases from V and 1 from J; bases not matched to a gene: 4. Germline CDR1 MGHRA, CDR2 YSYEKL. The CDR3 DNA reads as TGCGCCAGCAGCCAGAGGGGGACTAGCGGCACAGATACGCAGTATTTT. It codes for CASSQRGTSGTDTQYF.

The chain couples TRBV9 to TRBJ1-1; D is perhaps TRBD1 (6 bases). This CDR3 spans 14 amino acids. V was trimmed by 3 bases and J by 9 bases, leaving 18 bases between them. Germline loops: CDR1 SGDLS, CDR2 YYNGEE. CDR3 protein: CASSDTGQAPKAFF. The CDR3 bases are TGTGCCAGCAGCGATACAGGGCAGGCTCCTAAAGCTTTCTTT.

The CDR3 spells CASSLAGAEQYF. The CDR3 DNA is TGTGCCAGCAGCTTGGCTGGGGCCGAGCAGTACTTC. The chain employs TRBV5-6 and TRBJ2-7, with D possibly matching TRBD1 (5 bases). Trimming cost V 0 bases and J 6 bases, with 7 bases left between them. CDR3 length equals 12 residues. Germline CDR1 is SGHDT and CDR2 is YYEEEE.

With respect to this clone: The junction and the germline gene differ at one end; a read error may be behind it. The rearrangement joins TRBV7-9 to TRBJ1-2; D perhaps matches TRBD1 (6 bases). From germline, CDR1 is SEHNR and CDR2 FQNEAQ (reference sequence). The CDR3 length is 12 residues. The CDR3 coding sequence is TGTGCCAGCAGCCCGGACAGTTATGGCTACCCCTTC. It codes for CASSPDSYGYPF.

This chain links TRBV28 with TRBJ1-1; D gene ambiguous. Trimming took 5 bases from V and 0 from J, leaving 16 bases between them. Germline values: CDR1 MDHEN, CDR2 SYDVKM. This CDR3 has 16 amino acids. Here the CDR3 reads CASSPLQSIMNTEAFF. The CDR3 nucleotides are TGTGCCAGCAGTCCCCTCCAGTCCATAATGAACACTGAAGCTTTCTTT.

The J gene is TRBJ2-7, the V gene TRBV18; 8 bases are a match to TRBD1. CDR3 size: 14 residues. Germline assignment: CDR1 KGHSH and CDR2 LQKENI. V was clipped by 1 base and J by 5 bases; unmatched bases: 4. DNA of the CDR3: TGTGCCAGCTCACCACGACAGGGGAACAACGAGCAGTACTTC. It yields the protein CASSPRQGNNEQYF.

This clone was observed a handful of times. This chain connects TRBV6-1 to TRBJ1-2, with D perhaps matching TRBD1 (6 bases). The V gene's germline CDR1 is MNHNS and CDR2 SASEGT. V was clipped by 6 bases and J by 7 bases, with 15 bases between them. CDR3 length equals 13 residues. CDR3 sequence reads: CASRDQGILGYTF. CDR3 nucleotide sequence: TGTGCCAGCAGGGATCAGGGGATTCTTGGCTACACCTTC.

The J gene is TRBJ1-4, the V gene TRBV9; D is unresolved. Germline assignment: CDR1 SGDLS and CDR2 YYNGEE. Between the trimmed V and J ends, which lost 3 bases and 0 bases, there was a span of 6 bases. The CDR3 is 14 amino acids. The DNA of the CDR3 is TGTGCCAGCAGCGCCTCCGCAACTAATGAAAAACTGTTTTTT. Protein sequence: CASSASATNEKLFF.

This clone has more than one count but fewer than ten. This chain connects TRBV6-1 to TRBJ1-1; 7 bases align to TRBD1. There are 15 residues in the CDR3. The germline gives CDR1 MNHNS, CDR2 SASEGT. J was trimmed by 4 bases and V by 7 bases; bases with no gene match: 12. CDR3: CASKGGGRGITEAFF. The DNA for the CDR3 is TGTGCCAGCAAGGGAGGCGGCAGGGGGATCACTGAAGCTTTCTTT.

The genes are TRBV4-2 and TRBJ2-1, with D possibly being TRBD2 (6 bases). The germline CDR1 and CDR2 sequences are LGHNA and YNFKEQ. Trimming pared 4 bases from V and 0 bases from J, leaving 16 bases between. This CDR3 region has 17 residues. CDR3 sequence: CASSPLGGTSSYNEQFF. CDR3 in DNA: TGTGCCAGCAGCCCCCTGGGGGGTACTAGCTCCTACAATGAGCAGTTCTTC.

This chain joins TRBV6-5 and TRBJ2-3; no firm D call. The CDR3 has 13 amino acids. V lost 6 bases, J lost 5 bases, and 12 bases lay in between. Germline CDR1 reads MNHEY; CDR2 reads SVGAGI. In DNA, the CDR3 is TGTGCCAGCAGAAAACGGGTGGGAGATACGCAGTATTTT. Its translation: CASRKRVGDTQYF.

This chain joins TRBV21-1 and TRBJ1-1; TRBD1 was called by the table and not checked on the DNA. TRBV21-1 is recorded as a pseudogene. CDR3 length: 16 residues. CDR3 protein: CASSKKAQGAGTEAFF. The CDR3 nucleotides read TGTGCCAGCAGCAAAAAAGCACAGGGGGCGGGAACTGAAGCTTTCTTT.

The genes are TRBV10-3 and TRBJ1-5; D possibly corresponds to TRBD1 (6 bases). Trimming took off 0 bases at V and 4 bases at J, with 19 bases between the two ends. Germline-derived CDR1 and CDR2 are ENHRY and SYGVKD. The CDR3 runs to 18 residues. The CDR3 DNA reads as TGTGCCATCAGTGAGTCCATTGCTTACGGACAGACAAATCAGCCCCAGCATTTT. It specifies CAISESIAYGQTNQPQHF.

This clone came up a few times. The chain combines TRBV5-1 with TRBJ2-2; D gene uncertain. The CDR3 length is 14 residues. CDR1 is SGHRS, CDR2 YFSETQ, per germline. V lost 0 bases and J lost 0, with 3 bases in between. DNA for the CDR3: TGCGCCAGCAGCTTGGCTACGAACACCGGGGAGCTGTTTTTT. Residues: CASSLATNTGELFF.

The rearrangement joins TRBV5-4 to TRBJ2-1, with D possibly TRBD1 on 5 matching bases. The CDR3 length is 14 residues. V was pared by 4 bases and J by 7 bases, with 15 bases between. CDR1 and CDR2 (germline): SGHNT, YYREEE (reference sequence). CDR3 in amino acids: CASSQNYGANEQFF. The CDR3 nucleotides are TGTGCCAGCAGCCAGAATTATGGGGCGAATGAGCAGTTCTTC.